This T cell receptor beta chain was recorded in a study of CD8+ T cells in alopecia areata. Study-level background: Dosing spanned 6 to 18 months on tofacitinib, then 6 months off drug. Study-wide results and caveats: Patients displayed less clarity in TCR sharing than mice, a finding possibly related to HLA. Many expanded lesional clones persisted in scalp and blood during tofacitinib.

Extracted RNA was reverse transcribed into cDNA, the sequencing template. TCRdb's table, derived via immunoSEQ multiplex PCR, lists solely in-frame clones and lacks some. The sample includes 150,000 to 200,000 clones, 60% of them seen just once. Of note for this clone: Its antigen is not known.

This sample's treatment: oral pan-JAK inhibitor, 5-10 mg twice daily. Both peripheral blood and punch biopsies of lesional scalp skin were obtained from patients who had alopecia areata. The V gene lost 3 bases and the J gene lost 2 bases, with 7 bases spanning the gap. Per the germline V gene, CDR1 is SGHNT and CDR2 is YENEEA. The CDR3 is made up of 13 amino acids. The chain is built from TRBV11-3 and TRBJ1-1, with a tentative D call TRBD1 (5 bases). The source was CD4+ T cells sorted from blood, collected at week 24, from a patient treated with tofacitinib. The receptor was derived from a human donor with alopecia areata. The CDR3 DNA reads TGTGCCAGCAGCTTGGGGGGTAACACTGAAGCTTTCTTT. Its protein product is CASSLGGNTEAFF.